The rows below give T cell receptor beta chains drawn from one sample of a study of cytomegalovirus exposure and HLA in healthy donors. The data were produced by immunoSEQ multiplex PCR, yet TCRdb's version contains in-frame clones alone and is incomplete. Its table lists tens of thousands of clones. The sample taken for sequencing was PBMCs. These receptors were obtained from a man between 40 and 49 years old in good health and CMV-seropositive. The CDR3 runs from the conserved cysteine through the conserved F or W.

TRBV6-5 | CASSYQLGSADTQYF
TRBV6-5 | CASTGNYGYTF
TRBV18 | CASSPRTDTNYGYTF
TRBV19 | CASSIEAGITYEQYF
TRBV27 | CASSSPGVYEQYF
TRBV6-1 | CASSEASVYNEQFF
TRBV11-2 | CASSLFVLAGKGEQFF
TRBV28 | CASSYGQGAFGNTIYF
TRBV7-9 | CASSLRHPGGEQYF
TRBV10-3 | CAIAMGQTYEQYF
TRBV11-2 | CASSPGGMNTGELFF
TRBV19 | CASIDRAHSNQPQHF
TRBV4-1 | CASSTSGTGDYEQYF
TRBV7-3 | CASSLSSLSTDTQYF
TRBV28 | CASISGTGITDTQYF
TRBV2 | CASTWTGGGEQYF
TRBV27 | CASSSLSGTNEKLFF
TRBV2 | CASSVTGTDTQYF
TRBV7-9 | CASRTGEETQYF
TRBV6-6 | CASSLGLAGSTDTQYF
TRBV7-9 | CASSWGTGGPDTEAFF
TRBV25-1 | CASSDHGGTEAFF
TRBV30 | CAWSVLSASGNTIYF
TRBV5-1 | CASSLEGRGISPLHF
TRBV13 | CASSLGLAGGLSYEQYF
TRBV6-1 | CASSEDSGGAYEQFF
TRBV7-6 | CASSLRTGGNTGELFF
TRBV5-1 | CASSLAPTGGETQYF
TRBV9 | CATRDSNYGYTF